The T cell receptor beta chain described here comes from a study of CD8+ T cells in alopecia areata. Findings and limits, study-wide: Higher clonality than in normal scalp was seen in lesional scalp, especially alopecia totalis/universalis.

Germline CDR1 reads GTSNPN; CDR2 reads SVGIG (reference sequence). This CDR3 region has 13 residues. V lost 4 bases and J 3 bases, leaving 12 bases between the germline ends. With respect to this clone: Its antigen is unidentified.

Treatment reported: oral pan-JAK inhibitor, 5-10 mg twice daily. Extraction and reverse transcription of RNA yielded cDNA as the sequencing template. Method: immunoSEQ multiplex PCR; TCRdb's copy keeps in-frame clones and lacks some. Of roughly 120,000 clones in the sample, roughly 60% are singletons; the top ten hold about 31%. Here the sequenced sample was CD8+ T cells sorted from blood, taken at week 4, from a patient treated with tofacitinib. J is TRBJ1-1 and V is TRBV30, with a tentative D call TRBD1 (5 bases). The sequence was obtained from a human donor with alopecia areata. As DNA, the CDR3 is TGTGCCTGGACGGTGGGGGGGGACACTGAAGCTTTCTTT. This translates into CAWTVGGDTEAFF.